Presented here are 14 T cell receptor beta chains from one specimen sequenced in a study of T-cell reconstitution after alpha-beta-depleted transplantation in children. Unique molecular identifiers were incorporated during preparation of the TCRbeta library. Each CDR3 protein gets one entry after TCRdb re-called the PCR reads with MiXCR. Of roughly 15,000 distinct CDR3 sequences in the sample, 4.5% to 5.5% are singletons; the top ten hold about 6.9%. Sequencing used PBMCs, obtained before TCRalphabeta/CD19-depleted stem cell transplant. The source is a boy younger than 18 with acute lymphoblastic leukemia, due to receive a stem cell transplant.

This clonotype occurred many times. The CDR3 carries no conserved terminal phenylalanine or tryptophan, so it likely arises from a read error. The V and J genes are TRBV10-3 and TRBJ2-3; D is unresolved. The CDR3 consists of 12 residues. The ends were cut back, 4 bases at V and 4 bases at J, with 6 bases in the middle. The V gene's germline CDR1 is ENHRY and CDR2 SYGVKD. As DNA, the CDR3 is TGTGCCATCAGTGGCTTGGCAGATACGCAGTATTCT. As protein: CAISGLADTQYS.

This clonotype was recorded at least ten times. The rearrangement links TRBV20-1 to TRBJ1-5; no clear D. Germline loops: CDR1 DFQATT, CDR2 SNEGSKA (reference sequence). V was trimmed by 0 bases and J by 13 bases, leaving 13 bases between them. The CDR3 length is 12 residues. The CDR3 reads CSARDSSALQHF. The CDR3 DNA reads as TGCAGTGCTAGAGATAGTTCGGCACTTCAGCATTTT.

This clonotype was observed at least ten times. The chain combines TRBV11-2 with TRBJ2-5, with D perhaps matching TRBD2 (7 bases). This CDR3 is built from 15 residues. V lost 1 base and J 5 bases, leaving 14 bases between the germline ends. Per the germline V gene, CDR1 is SGHAT and CDR2 is FQNNGV. The CDR3 sequence is CASSLGTQGGETQYF. In DNA form, the CDR3 reads TGTGCCAGCAGCTTAGGCACACAGGGAGGGGAGACCCAGTACTTC.

This clonotype was seen at least ten times. The chain employs TRBV5-6 and TRBJ1-4, with a weak D call TRBD1 (6 bases). CDR1 SGHDT and CDR2 YYEEEE come from the germline V gene. The CDR3 sequence is 15 residues long. Deletions cut 1 base from V and 10 bases from J, with 17 bases between. The CDR3 spells CASSLWETGIGKLFF. The DNA for the CDR3 is TGTGCCAGCAGCTTGTGGGAAACAGGGATTGGAAAACTGTTTTTT.

This clonotype was observed many times. This chain joins TRBV15 and TRBJ2-5; D not certain. This CDR3 has 15 amino acids. From germline, CDR1 is LNHNV and CDR2 YYDKDF (reference sequence). Trimming took 0 bases from V and 1 from J, leaving 9 bases between them. This CDR3 reads CATSRDKSFQETQYF. For the CDR3, the DNA is TGTGCCACCAGCAGAGACAAGTCTTTCCAAGAGACCCAGTACTTC.

The sample holds many counts of this clonotype. This chain connects TRBV27 to TRBJ2-1; perhaps TRBD1 as D (5 bases). Germline CDR1 MNHEY, CDR2 SMNVEV (reference sequence). The V gene lost 2 bases and the J gene lost 10 bases, with 18 bases spanning the gap. The CDR3 extends over 15 amino acids. CDR3 bases: TGTGCCAGCAGTTTAAGTCCGGGCCCCTACAGGGAGCAGTTCTTC. Its translation is CASSLSPGPYREQFF.

This clonotype was counted at least ten times. The chain links TRBV11-3 to TRBJ2-1; D might be TRBD1 or TRBD2, each matching 7 bases. The CDR3 has 14 residues. CDR1 SGHNT and CDR2 YENEEA come from the germline V gene. V gave up 5 bases and J gave up 6 bases, with 14 bases separating them. In nucleotides, the CDR3 is TGTGCCAGCAGCCCAGGGGGGGATGGCAATGAGCAGTTCTTC. This gives the protein CASSPGGDGNEQFF. The whole variable domain, filled in from reference TRBV11-3 and TRBJ2-1, reads EAGVVQSPRYKIIEKKQPVAFWCNPISGHNTLYWYLQNLGQGPELLIRYENEEAVDDSQLPKDRFSAERLKGVDSTLKIQPAELGDSAVYLCASSPGGDGNEQFFGPGTRLTVL.

This clonotype was found many times. The V call is TRBV4-1, the J call TRBJ1-1; 8 nucleotides line up with TRBD1. CDR1 and CDR2 (germline): MGHRA, YSYEKL. V dropped 6 bases and J dropped 5; count of bases not matched to a gene: 11. The CDR3 spans 15 residues. The CDR3 protein is CASSQSGGGRTEAFF. The CDR3 region has the DNA TGCGCCAGCAGTCAATCAGGGGGCGGGCGGACTGAAGCTTTCTTT.

This clonotype came up many times. The chain combines TRBV7-2 with TRBJ1-1; unclear D gene. From germline, CDR1 is SGHTA and CDR2 FQGNSA. The CDR3 totals 12 residues. Trimming removed 5 bases at V and 1 base at J, with 5 bases between. CDR3 sequence: CASSHRNTEAFF. The CDR3 DNA follows: TGTGCCAGCAGCCACAGGAACACTGAAGCTTTCTTT.

Sample share makes this clonotype medium-sized. J is TRBJ2-7 and V is TRBV7-8, with D uncertain. In germline, CDR1 is SGHVS, CDR2 FQNEAQ. The CDR3 is 13 amino acids. Trimming pared 1 base from V and 7 bases from J, leaving 11 bases between. The CDR3 bases are TGTGCCAGCAGCTTAGTCCCGGAAGGTGAGCAGTACTTC. Encoded protein: CASSLVPEGEQYF.

The table lists this clonotype with many counts. CDR3 amino acids: CASTGARRISPLHF. The CDR3 DNA reads as TGTGCCAGCACAGGGGCCCGGCGAATTTCACCCCTCCACTTT. This chain joins TRBV6-9 and TRBJ1-6, with TRBD1 as a possible D gene (6 bases). In germline, CDR1 is MNHGY, CDR2 SVAAGI. Trimming stripped 7 bases from V and 9 bases from J, with 16 bases between. This CDR3 has 14 amino acids.

This clonotype is labeled as medium-sized. The chain employs TRBV9 and TRBJ2-3, with D hard to call. Germline V gene data show CDR1 as SGDLS and CDR2 as YYNGEE. The CDR3 is 16 residues long. Trimming stripped 0 bases from V and 4 bases from J, with 15 bases between. The CDR3 sequence: CASSVAASGFPDTQYF. The CDR3 coding sequence is TGTGCCAGCAGCGTAGCGGCTTCAGGTTTCCCAGATACGCAGTATTTT.

This clonotype was found many times. The gene calls are TRBV18 and TRBJ1-4; D uncertain. Between the trimmed V and J ends, which lost 5 bases and 11 bases, there was a span of 15 bases. Germline V gene data show CDR1 as KGHSH and CDR2 as LQKENI. This CDR3 is 13 amino acids long. The CDR3: CASSSGEIDKLFF. The DNA for the CDR3 is TGTGCCAGCTCATCCGGCGAAATCGATAAACTGTTTTTT.

This clonotype appeared many times. J is TRBJ2-1 and V is TRBV7-2, with D unresolved. The V gene lost 2 bases and the J gene lost 3 bases, with 5 bases spanning the gap. The CDR3 extends over 13 amino acids. Germline CDR1 reads SGHTA; CDR2 reads FQGNSA. CDR3 DNA sequence: TGTGCCAGCAGCTTAAGGATCTACAATGAGCAGTTCTTC. This encodes CASSLRIYNEQFF.